The TCR beta chain under discussion was sequenced for a study of tumor and adjacent non-tumor tissue in lung cancer. For the study at large: About 4.17 million productive TCRbeta reads were obtained per sample on average.

Study conclusions and caveats: In normal lung, the top 100 clones were significantly more dominant than in tumor. Higher tumor TCR diversity was associated with shorter survival. Significantly higher TCR diversity was found in tumor than normal lung.

About this clonotype itself: Its cognate antigen is unknown.

This CDR3 contains 15 residues. Germline CDR1 reads SGHAT; CDR2 reads FQNNGV. V lost 8 bases and J lost 4; bases outside the gene matches: 10. No cell sorting was done before RNA was extracted from the tissue. More than 3 cm separated this lung sample from the edge of the tumor. TCRbeta libraries were built with three rounds of nested PCR, modified from ARM-PCR. Via MiXCR, TCRdb re-called the multiplex PCR reads, giving one row per CDR3 protein. This table has around 99,000 distinct CDR3 sequences, 60% to 65% appearing once. The sequence derives from a man aged 60-69 years with non-small cell lung cancer. This chain connects TRBV11-2 to TRBJ2-1; 8 bases align to TRBD2. Sequenced input: distant non-tumor lung tissue. This CDR3 reads CASGRSGGLYNEQFF. The CDR3 nucleotides are TGTGCCAGCGGTAGAAGCGGGGGTTTATACAATGAGCAGTTCTTC.